Following are 3 T cell receptor beta chains from one sample sequenced in a study of blood T cell repertoires in COVID-19. Profiled with immunoSEQ multiplex PCR; TCRdb holds only in-frame clones, not every one. This sample carries approximately 190,000 clones, approximately 92% of them seen once, and the ten largest clones take about 0.54%. The sequenced sample was peripheral blood. The receptor set was obtained from a man in his fifties with acute or convalescent COVID-19.

The chain links TRBV5-4 to TRBJ2-7; the D gene is possibly TRBD2 (7 bases). Trimming took 3 bases from V and 6 from J, leaving 13 bases between them. Germline V gene data show CDR1 as SGHNT and CDR2 as YYREEE (reference sequence). CDR3 size: 13 residues. The CDR3 sequence: CASSSRGGGEQYV. CDR3 coding DNA: TGTGCCAGCAGCTCCCGGGGAGGGGGCGAGCAGTACGTC.

This chain uses TRBV30 with TRBJ2-4; D might be TRBD2 (7 bases). Trimming shortened V by 1 base and J by 5 bases, and 15 bases separated the two germline ends. Per the germline V gene, CDR1 is GTSNPN and CDR2 is SVGIG (reference sequence). This CDR3 has 15 amino acids. The CDR3 region is CAWSGGGGAENIQYF. The CDR3 nucleotides read TGTGCCTGGAGTGGGGGCGGGGGCGCGGAAAACATTCAGTACTTC.

This clone was counted a single time. V gene TRBV29-1 combines with J gene TRBJ1-1, with D unclear. The length of the CDR3 is 12 residues. Trimming took 3 bases from V and 3 from J, leaving 8 bases between them. The germline CDR1 and CDR2 sequences are SQVTM and ANQGSEA. The DNA of the CDR3 is TGCAGCGTTGACGCAGGCGACACTGAAGCTTTCTTT. Protein: CSVDAGDTEAFF. The full variable domain, completed using reference TRBV29-1 and TRBJ1-1, is SAVISQKPSRDICQRGTSLTIQCQVDSQVTMMFWYRQQPGQSLTLIATANQGSEATYESGFVIDKFPISRPNLTFSTLTVSNMSPEDSSIYLCSVDAGDTEAFFGQGTRLTVV.